A selection of T cell receptor beta chains follows, all from one sample in a study of response to subunit inactivated influenza vaccine. MiXCR, applied by TCRdb to the RT-PCR reads, yields one record per CDR3 protein. The sample carries fewer than 400,000 distinct CDR3 sequences, 21% recorded once. Sample: PBMCs from blood, taken 21 months after vaccination. The receptors come from a man in his fifties or sixties who received an inactivated influenza vaccine. The CDR3 runs from the conserved cysteine through the conserved F or W. The D gene is left open where the match is weak. Rows give clone size only sometimes, using once, few, many, or a class for an expanded clone.

V: TRBV6-1
size: NA
D: NA
length: 14
J: TRBJ2-4
DNA: TGTGCCAGCAGGGCCCCCAAGCGCAAAAACATTCAGTACTTC
CDR3: CASRAPKRKNIQYF

V: TRBV14
size: NA
D: NA
length: 15
J: TRBJ1-3
DNA: TGTGCCAGCAGCCAGGGCACAATCTCTGGAAACACCATATATTTT
CDR3: CASSQGTISGNTIYF

V: TRBV6-2/TRBV6-3
size: few
D: NA
length: 16
J: TRBJ2-3
DNA: TGTGCCAGCAGTTACTCTGTGACTTTGAGCACAGATACGCAGTATTTT
CDR3: CASSYSVTLSTDTQYF

V: TRBV29-1
size: NA
D: NA
length: 13
J: TRBJ2-1
DNA: TGCAGCGGTGCGGGACGTTCTTACAATGAGCAGTTCTTC
CDR3: CSGAGRSYNEQFF

V: TRBV7-9
size: few
D: NA
length: 13
J: TRBJ1-2
DNA: TGTGCCAGCAGCTTATCCGAGGACTATGGCTACACCTTC
CDR3: CASSLSEDYGYTF

V: TRBV20-1
size: NA
D: TRBD1
length: 14
J: TRBJ1-4
DNA: TGCAGTGCTAAGCAGGGGGCGGGTAATGAAAAACTGTTTTTT
CDR3: CSAKQGAGNEKLFF

V: TRBV24-1
size: few
D: TRBD1
length: 13
J: TRBJ1-2
DNA: TGTGCCACCAGTGATCGGACAGGCCTCGGCTACACCTTC
CDR3: CATSDRTGLGYTF

V: TRBV7-8
size: NA
D: TRBD1
length: 16
J: TRBJ2-1
DNA: TGTGCCAGCAGCTTAGCCCCGGGACAGGGGTTTAATGAGCAGTTCTTC
CDR3: CASSLAPGQGFNEQFF

V: TRBV7-9
size: NA
D: TRBD1
length: 15
J: TRBJ1-1
DNA: TGTGCCAGCAGCTCCTGGACAGGGTTGAACACTGAAGCTTTCTTT
CDR3: CASSSWTGLNTEAFF

V: TRBV29-1
size: NA
D: NA
length: 14
J: TRBJ2-2
DNA: TGCAGCGTCCGACTCCAAAGGAGGGCCGGGGAGCTGTTTTTT
CDR3: CSVRLQRRAGELFF

V: TRBV25-1
size: NA
D: TRBD2
length: 16
J: TRBJ2-2
DNA: TGTGCCAGCAGTAAAGGACTAGCGGGAGCTACCGGGGAGCTGTTTTTT
CDR3: CASSKGLAGATGELFF

V: TRBV20-1
size: few
D: TRBD2
length: 16
J: TRBJ2-5
DNA: TGCAGTGCCCTACCAAGCGGGAGGGCCTATGAAGAGACCCAGTACTTC
CDR3: CSALPSGRAYEETQYF

V: TRBV12-3/TRBV12-4
size: NA
D: NA
length: 14
J: TRBJ1-6
DNA: TGTGCCAGCAGTTTAGGGGGGCATAATTCACCCCTCCACTTT
CDR3: CASSLGGHNSPLHF

V: TRBV2
size: NA
D: NA
length: 18
J: TRBJ2-1
DNA: TGTGCCAGCAGTGATGACAGGCCGATGAGGGGCTCCTACAATGAGCAGTTCTTC
CDR3: CASSDDRPMRGSYNEQFF

V: TRBV7-9
size: many
D: NA
length: 14
J: TRBJ1-5
DNA: TGTGCCAGCAGCGCCTCAGGGACGGGCCAGCCCCAGCATTTT
CDR3: CASSASGTGQPQHF

V: TRBV29-1
size: few
D: NA
length: 16
J: TRBJ1-3
DNA: TGCAGCGTTGTCTCTTCCGGACAGAACTCTGGAAACACCATATATTTT
CDR3: CSVVSSGQNSGNTIYF

V: TRBV20-1
size: many
D: NA
length: 14
J: TRBJ2-7
DNA: TGCAGTGCTGAGACCGGGGGCCGATCCTACGAGCAGTACTTC
CDR3: CSAETGGRSYEQYF

V: TRBV6-2/TRBV6-3
size: NA
D: NA
length: 14
J: TRBJ2-4
DNA: TGTGCCAGCACCGGGAGTTTAGCCAAAAACATTCAGTACTTC
CDR3: CASTGSLAKNIQYF

V: TRBV30
size: few
D: TRBD2
length: 15
J: TRBJ2-3
DNA: TGTGCCTGGAGTGTGGGAGCGGGGCTCACAGATACGCAGTATTTT
CDR3: CAWSVGAGLTDTQYF

V: TRBV10-1
size: few
D: NA
length: 12
J: TRBJ1-5
DNA: TGCGCCAGCAGTGAGTATAGTCAGCCCCAGCATTTT
CDR3: CASSEYSQPQHF

V: TRBV7-8
size: NA
D: TRBD2
length: 17
J: TRBJ2-7
DNA: TGTGCCAGCAGCTTAGTCTCTTTAGGGACTACTTCCTACGAGCAGTACTTC
CDR3: CASSLVSLGTTSYEQYF

V: TRBV6-5
size: many
D: NA
length: 11
J: TRBJ1-1
DNA: TGTGCCAGCAGCTCTACAGGCGGAGCTTTCTTT
CDR3: CASSSTGGAFF

V: TRBV14
size: few
D: NA
length: 14
J: TRBJ2-5
DNA: TGTGCCAGCAGCCATAGACAGGCTCCAGAGACCCAGTACTTC
CDR3: CASSHRQAPETQYF

V: TRBV20-1
size: NA
D: TRBD1
length: 14
J: TRBJ1-2
DNA: TGCAGTGCTAGAGATTTACAGGGGGCAAATGGCTACACCTTC
CDR3: CSARDLQGANGYTF

V: TRBV4-2
size: many
D: TRBD1
length: 16
J: TRBJ1-1
DNA: TGTGCCAGCAGCCAACCACCGGGACAGTTGAACACTGAAGCTTTCTTT
CDR3: CASSQPPGQLNTEAFF

V: TRBV5-1
size: NA
D: NA
length: 15
J: TRBJ1-1
DNA: TGCGCCAGCAGCTTGGCCAGGGGCATGAACACTGAAGCTTTCTTT
CDR3: CASSLARGMNTEAFF

V: TRBV12-3/TRBV12-4
size: few
D: NA
length: 11
J: TRBJ1-2
DNA: TGTGCCAGCAGTTTAGTCCCTGGATCCACCTTC
CDR3: CASSLVPGSTF

V: TRBV5-4
size: many
D: TRBD1
length: 13
J: TRBJ1-2
DNA: TGTGCCAGCAGCTTAACAGGGGGCTCTGGCTACACCTTC
CDR3: CASSLTGGSGYTF

V: TRBV9
size: once
D: NA
length: 14
J: TRBJ2-7
DNA: TGTGCCAGCAGCCCAGGTGGGGGAAGGAACGAGCAGTACTTC
CDR3: CASSPGGGRNEQYF

V: TRBV3-1
size: many
D: NA
length: 12
J: TRBJ1-1
DNA: TGTGCCAGCAGCCCAGGGTTCACTGAAGCTTTCTTT
CDR3: CASSPGFTEAFF

V: TRBV4-3
size: NA
D: TRBD1
length: 19
J: TRBJ1-6
DNA: TGCGCCAGCAGCCAAGAGGTGACAGGGGGCGCGTTATGGAATTCACCCCTCCACTTT
CDR3: CASSQEVTGGALWNSPLHF

V: TRBV15
size: few
D: NA
length: 14
J: TRBJ1-5
DNA: TGTGCCACCAGCAGAGATCGTAGCAATCAGCCCCAGCATTTT
CDR3: CATSRDRSNQPQHF

V: TRBV29-1
size: few
D: TRBD1
length: 14
J: TRBJ1-1
DNA: TGCAGCGTTGTGGACAGGGGCAAGAACACTGAAGCTTTCTTT
CDR3: CSVVDRGKNTEAFF

V: TRBV29-1
size: NA
D: NA
length: 13
J: TRBJ2-3
DNA: TGCAGCGTAGGGGCACAGCTCACAGATACGCAGTATTTT
CDR3: CSVGAQLTDTQYF

V: TRBV25-1
size: NA
D: TRBD2
length: 14
J: TRBJ2-7
DNA: TGTGCCAGCAGTGCCGGGACTAGCGGCTACGAGCAGTACTTC
CDR3: CASSAGTSGYEQYF

V: TRBV5-5
size: NA
D: TRBD1
length: 15
J: TRBJ2-1
DNA: TGTGCCAGCATCCCCATTGGGACAGGGGACAATGAGCAGTTCTTC
CDR3: CASIPIGTGDNEQFF

V: TRBV4-1
size: NA
D: NA
length: 16
J: TRBJ1-5
DNA: TGCGCCAGCAGCAGCAAGACATCAGGGTACAATCAGCCCCAGCATTTT
CDR3: CASSSKTSGYNQPQHF

V: TRBV5-1
size: few
D: NA
length: 16
J: TRBJ2-1
DNA: TGCGCCAGCAGCTTGGCCGCACAGGGCCCCTACAATGAGCAGTTCTTC
CDR3: CASSLAAQGPYNEQFF

V: TRBV19
size: NA
D: TRBD1
length: 19
J: TRBJ1-5
DNA: TGTGCCAGTAGTCCGAGCTCCGGGACAGGTAAATATAGCAATCAGCCCCAGCATTTT
CDR3: CASSPSSGTGKYSNQPQHF

V: TRBV12-3/TRBV12-4
size: NA
D: TRBD2
length: 17
J: TRBJ2-7
DNA: TGTGCCAGCAGTTCCGTGTCATCCGGGACGGGGACTAGAGAGCAGTACTTC
CDR3: CASSSVSSGTGTREQYF

V: TRBV12-5
size: few
D: TRBD1
length: 15
J: TRBJ1-5
DNA: TGTGCTAGTGGTTTTGAGACAGGGTACGATCAGCCCCAGCATTTT
CDR3: CASGFETGYDQPQHF

V: TRBV7-6
size: few
D: TRBD2
length: 16
J: TRBJ2-2
DNA: TGTGCCAGCAGCTTAGGAGGATTAGCGGGGTCCGGGGAGCTGTTTTTT
CDR3: CASSLGGLAGSGELFF

V: TRBV20-1
size: NA
D: TRBD1
length: 18
J: TRBJ1-5
DNA: TGCAGTGCTAGAGATCCCAGGGGGGGATCCTATAGCAATCAGCCCCAGCATTTT
CDR3: CSARDPRGGSYSNQPQHF

V: TRBV6-2/TRBV6-3
size: NA
D: NA
length: 17
J: TRBJ2-4
DNA: TGTGCCAGCAGTCCCGAAGACTATGTGTGGGGAAAAAACATTCAGTACTTC
CDR3: CASSPEDYVWGKNIQYF

V: TRBV6-5
size: NA
D: TRBD1
length: 17
J: TRBJ1-2
DNA: TGTGCCAGCAGTTACACAAGACAGGGGGCTTCTGGCTATGGCTACACCTTC
CDR3: CASSYTRQGASGYGYTF